The clone carrying this TCR beta chain has more than one count but fewer than ten. The antigen is undetermined. This sample was included in a study of PD-1 blockade in classical Hodgkin lymphoma. The assay was immunoSEQ multiplex PCR, and TCRdb's table has in-frame clones only and misses some. The sample lists 100,000 or so clones, approximately 89% occurring once. Findings and caveats of the study: Newly diagnosed patients reportedly trailed healthy donors in baseline TCR diversity. By cycle point C4D1, TCR diversity had risen significantly in CD4+ cells (but not CD8+ cells).

Germline loops: CDR1 SGHNT, CDR2 YYREEE (reference sequence). The CDR3 runs to 15 residues. The V gene lost 4 bases and the J gene lost 2 bases, with 10 bases spanning the gap. Time point of the sample: cycle 4 day 1 (C4D1), after around six weeks of nivolumab. Every patient relapsed after autologous stem cell transplantation, and brentuximab vedotin exposure varied. The material was peripheral blood mononuclear cells (PBMCs), obtained before the fourth cycle of nivolumab. The rearrangement uses TRBV5-4 and TRBJ2-6; D remains unclear. The sequence came from a human donor with classical Hodgkin lymphoma. CDR3 in DNA: TGTGCCAGCAGCCAGTACTCTACTGGGGCCAACGTCCTGACTTTC. Translation: CASSQYSTGANVLTF.